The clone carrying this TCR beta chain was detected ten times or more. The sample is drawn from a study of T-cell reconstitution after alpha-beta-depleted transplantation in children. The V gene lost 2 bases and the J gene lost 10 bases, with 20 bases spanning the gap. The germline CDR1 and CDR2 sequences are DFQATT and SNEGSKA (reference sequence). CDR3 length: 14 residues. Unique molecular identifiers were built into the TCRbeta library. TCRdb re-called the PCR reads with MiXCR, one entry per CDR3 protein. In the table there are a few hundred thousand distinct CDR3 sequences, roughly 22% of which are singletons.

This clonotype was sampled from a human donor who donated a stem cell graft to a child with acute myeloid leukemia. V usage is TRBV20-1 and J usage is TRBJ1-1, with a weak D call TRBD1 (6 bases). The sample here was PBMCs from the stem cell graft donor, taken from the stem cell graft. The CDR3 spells CSARTGGPLVGAFF. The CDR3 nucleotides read TGCAGTGCTAGAACCGGGGGGCCTTTGGTAGGAGCTTTCTTT.